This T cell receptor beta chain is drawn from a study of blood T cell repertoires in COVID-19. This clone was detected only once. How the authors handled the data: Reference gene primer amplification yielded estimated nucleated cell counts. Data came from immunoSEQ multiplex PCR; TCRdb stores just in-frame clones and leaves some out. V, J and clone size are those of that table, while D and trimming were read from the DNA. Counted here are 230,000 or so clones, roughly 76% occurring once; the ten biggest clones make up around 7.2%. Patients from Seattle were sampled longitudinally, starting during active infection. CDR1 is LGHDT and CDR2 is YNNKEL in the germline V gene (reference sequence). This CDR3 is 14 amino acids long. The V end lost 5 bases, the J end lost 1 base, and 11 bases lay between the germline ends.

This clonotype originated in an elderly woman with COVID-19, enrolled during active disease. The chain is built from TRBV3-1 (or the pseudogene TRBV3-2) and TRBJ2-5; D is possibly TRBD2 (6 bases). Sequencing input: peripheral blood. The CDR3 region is CASSSRGTQETQYF. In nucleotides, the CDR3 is TGTGCCAGCAGCTCCCGCGGGACCCAAGAGACCCAGTACTTC.